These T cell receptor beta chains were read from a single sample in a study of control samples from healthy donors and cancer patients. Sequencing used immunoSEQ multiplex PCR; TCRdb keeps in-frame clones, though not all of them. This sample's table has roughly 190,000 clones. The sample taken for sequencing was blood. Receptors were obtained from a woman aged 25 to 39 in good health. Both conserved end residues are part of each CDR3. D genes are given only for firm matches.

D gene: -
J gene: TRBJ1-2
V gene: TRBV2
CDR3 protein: CASSVSREGGYTF
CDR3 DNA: TGTGCCAGCAGTGTATCTAGGGAAGGGGGCTACACCTTC

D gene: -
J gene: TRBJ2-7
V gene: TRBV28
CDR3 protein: CASSNPRIDFTYEQYF
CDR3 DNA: TGTGCCAGCAGTAACCCGAGGATCGACTTTACCTACGAGCAGTACTTC

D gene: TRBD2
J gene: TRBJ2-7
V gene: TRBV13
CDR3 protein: CASSRQGLAGGPSYEQYF
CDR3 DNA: TGTGCCAGCAGCCGGCAGGGACTAGCGGGGGGTCCTTCCTACGAGCAGTACTTC

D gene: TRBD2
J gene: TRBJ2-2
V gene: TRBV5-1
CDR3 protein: CASSLSLAGSGELFF
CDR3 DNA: TGCGCCAGCAGCTTATCACTAGCGGGGTCCGGGGAGCTGTTTTTT

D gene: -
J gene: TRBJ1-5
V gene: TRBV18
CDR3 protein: CASSPSVRNSNQPQHF
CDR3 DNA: TGTGCCAGCTCACCATCGGTCAGGAATAGCAATCAGCCCCAGCATTTT

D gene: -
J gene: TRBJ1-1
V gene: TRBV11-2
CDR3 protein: CASSFTAGTWAEAFF
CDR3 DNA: TGTGCCAGCAGCTTTACAGCCGGGACCTGGGCTGAAGCTTTCTTT

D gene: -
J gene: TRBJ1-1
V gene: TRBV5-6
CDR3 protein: CASSRDRGNEAFF
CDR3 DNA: TGTGCCAGCAGCAGGGACCGGGGAAATGAAGCTTTCTTT

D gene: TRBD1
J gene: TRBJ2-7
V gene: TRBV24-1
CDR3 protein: CATSVGQAFQQYF
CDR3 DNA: TGTGCCACCAGTGTGGGACAGGCTTTCCAGCAGTACTTC

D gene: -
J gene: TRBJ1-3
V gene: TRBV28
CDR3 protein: CASSLAVSGSGNTIYF
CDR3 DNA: TGTGCCAGCAGTTTGGCGGTCAGCGGCTCTGGAAACACCATATATTTT

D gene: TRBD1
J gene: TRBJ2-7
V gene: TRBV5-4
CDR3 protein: CASSFMTGVYEQYF
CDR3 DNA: TGTGCCAGCAGCTTTATGACAGGGGTCTACGAGCAGTACTTC

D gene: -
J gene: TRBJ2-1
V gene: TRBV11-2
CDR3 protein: CASSPLSGAYPTEQFF
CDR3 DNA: TGTGCCAGCAGCCCACTATCCGGGGCCTACCCCACTGAGCAGTTCTTC

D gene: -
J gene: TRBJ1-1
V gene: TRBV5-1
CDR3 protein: CASSLEERQTEAFF
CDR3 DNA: TGCGCCAGCAGCTTGGAGGAAAGACAGACTGAAGCTTTCTTT

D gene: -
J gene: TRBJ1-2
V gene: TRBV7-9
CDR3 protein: CASSSLEVSLYGYTF
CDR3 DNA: TGTGCCAGCAGCTCCCTAGAGGTGAGCCTCTATGGCTACACCTTC

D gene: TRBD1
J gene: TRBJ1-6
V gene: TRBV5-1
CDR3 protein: CASSQRRQGAQVSPLHF
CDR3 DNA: TGCGCCAGCAGCCAACGTCGACAGGGGGCGCAGGTTTCACCCCTCCACTTT

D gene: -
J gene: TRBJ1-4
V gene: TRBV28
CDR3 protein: CASSLPNRAFEKLFF
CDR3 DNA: TGTGCCAGCAGTCTTCCGAACAGGGCCTTCGAAAAACTGTTTTTT

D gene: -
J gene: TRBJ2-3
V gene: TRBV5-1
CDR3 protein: CASSLVGADTQYF
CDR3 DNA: TGCGCCAGCAGCTTGGTCGGCGCAGATACGCAGTATTTT

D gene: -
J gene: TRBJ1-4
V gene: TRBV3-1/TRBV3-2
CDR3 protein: CASSQVGGGEKLFF
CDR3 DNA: TGTGCCAGCAGCCAAGTGGGGGGTGGAGAAAAACTGTTTTTT

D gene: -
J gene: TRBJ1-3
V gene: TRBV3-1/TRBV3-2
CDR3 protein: CASRHGPVGNTIYF
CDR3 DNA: TGTGCCAGCAGACACGGACCAGTTGGGAACACCATATATTTT

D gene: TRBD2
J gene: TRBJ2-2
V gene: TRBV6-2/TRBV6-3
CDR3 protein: CASSYSPWASGGTTGELFF
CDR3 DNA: TGTGCCAGCAGTTACTCTCCTTGGGCTAGCGGGGGGACTACCGGGGAGCTGTTTTTT

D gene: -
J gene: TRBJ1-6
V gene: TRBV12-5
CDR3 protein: CASALGRGYSPLHF
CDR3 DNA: TGTGCTAGTGCCCTGGGCAGGGGTTATTCACCCCTCCACTTT

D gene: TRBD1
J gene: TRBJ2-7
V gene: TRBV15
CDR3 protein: CATSRERQGSYEQYF
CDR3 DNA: TGTGCCACCAGCAGAGAAAGACAGGGCTCCTACGAGCAGTACTTC

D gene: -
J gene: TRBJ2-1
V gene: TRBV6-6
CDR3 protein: CASSYRSSSYNEQFF
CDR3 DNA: TGTGCCAGCAGTTATAGGAGCAGCTCCTACAATGAGCAGTTCTTC

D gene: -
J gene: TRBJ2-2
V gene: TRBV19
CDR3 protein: CASTLGGGSGELFF
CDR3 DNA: TGTGCCAGTACTCTAGGAGGGGGCTCCGGGGAGCTGTTTTTT

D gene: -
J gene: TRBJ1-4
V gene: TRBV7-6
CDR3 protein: CASSFVGGSNEKLFF
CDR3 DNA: TGTGCCAGCAGCTTCGTTGGGGGCTCTAATGAAAAACTGTTTTTT

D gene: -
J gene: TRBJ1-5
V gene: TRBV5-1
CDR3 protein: CASSRDFNQPQHF
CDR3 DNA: TGCGCCAGCAGCCGGGACTTTAATCAGCCCCAGCATTTT

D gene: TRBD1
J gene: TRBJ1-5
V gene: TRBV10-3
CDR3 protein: CAISESTGGGNQPQHF
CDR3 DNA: TGTGCCATCAGTGAGTCGACAGGGGGAGGAAATCAGCCCCAGCATTTT

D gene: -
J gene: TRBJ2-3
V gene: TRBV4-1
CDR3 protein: CASSSAGGKDTQYF
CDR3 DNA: TGCGCCAGCAGCTCTGCTGGGGGAAAAGATACGCAGTATTTT

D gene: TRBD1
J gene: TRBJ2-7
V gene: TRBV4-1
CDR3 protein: CASSQDPGGPYEQYF
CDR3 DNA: TGCGCCAGCAGCCAAGATCCAGGGGGCCCATACGAGCAGTACTTC

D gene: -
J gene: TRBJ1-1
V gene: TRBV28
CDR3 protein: CASRVQTEAFF
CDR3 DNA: TGTGCCAGCAGAGTTCAGACTGAAGCTTTCTTT

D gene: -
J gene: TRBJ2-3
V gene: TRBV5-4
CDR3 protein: CASSRIDGSTDTQYF
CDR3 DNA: TGTGCCAGCAGTCGAATTGACGGCAGCACAGATACGCAGTATTTT

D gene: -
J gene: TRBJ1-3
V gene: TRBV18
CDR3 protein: CASSPFTGSHSGNTIYF
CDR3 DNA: TGTGCCAGCTCACCCTTCACAGGGTCCCACTCTGGAAACACCATATATTTT

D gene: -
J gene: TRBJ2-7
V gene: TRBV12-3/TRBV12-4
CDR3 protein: CASRAGPYEQYF
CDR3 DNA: TGTGCCAGCAGGGCGGGGCCCTACGAGCAGTACTTC

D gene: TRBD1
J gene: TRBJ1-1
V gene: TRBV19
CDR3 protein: CASSIANIGQGNTEAFF
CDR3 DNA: TGTGCCAGTAGTATAGCTAATATAGGACAGGGGAACACTGAAGCTTTCTTT

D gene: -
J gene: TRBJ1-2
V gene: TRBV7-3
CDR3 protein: CASSLTGSGGEGYTF
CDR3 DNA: TGTGCCAGCAGCTTAACCGGGTCAGGCGGAGAAGGCTACACCTTC

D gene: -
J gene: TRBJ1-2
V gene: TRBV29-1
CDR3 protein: CSVEYGYTF
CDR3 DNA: TGCAGCGTTGAATACGGCTACACCTTC

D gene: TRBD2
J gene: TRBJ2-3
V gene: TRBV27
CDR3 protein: CAILPRSGGTDTQYF
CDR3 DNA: TGTGCCATCCTCCCACGTAGCGGGGGCACAGATACGCAGTATTTT

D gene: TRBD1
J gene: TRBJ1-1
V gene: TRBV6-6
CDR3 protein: CASSSGGLNTEAFF
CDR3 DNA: TGTGCCAGCAGTTCAGGGGGCTTAAACACTGAAGCTTTCTTT

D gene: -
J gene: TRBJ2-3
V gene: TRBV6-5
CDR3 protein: CASNEGGLELYF
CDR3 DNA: TGTGCCAGCAACGAGGGGGGCCTCGAACTGTATTTT

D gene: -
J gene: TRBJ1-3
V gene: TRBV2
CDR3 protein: CASSEGAVNTIYF
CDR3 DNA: TGTGCCAGCAGTGAAGGGGCCGTCAACACCATATATTTT

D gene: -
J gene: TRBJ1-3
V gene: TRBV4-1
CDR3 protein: CASSQGSHSGNTIYF
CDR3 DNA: TGCGCCAGCAGCCAGGGGAGTCACTCTGGAAACACCATATATTTT

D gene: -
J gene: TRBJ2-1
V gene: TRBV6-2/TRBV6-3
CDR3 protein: CASSYGGVGGEQFF
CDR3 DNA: TGTGCCAGCAGTTACGGCGGGGTAGGAGGTGAGCAGTTCTTC

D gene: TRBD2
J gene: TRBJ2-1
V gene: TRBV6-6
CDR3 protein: CASSPTWGGISSYNEQFF
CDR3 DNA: TGTGCCAGCAGTCCTACCTGGGGAGGGATAAGCTCCTACAATGAGCAGTTCTTC

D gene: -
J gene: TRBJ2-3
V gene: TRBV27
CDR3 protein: CASSLVGVARDHTDTQYF
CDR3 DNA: TGTGCCAGCAGTTTAGTAGGGGTTGCCAGGGACCACACAGATACGCAGTATTTT

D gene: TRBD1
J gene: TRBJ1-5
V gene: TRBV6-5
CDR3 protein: CASRRDSLSGGPQHF
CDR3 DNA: TGTGCCAGCAGGAGGGACAGCTTAAGCGGTGGGCCCCAGCATTTT

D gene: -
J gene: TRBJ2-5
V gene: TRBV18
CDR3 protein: CASSREGQETQYF
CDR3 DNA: TGTGCCAGCTCACGTGAAGGGCAAGAGACCCAGTACTTC

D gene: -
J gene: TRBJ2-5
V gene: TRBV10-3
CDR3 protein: CAISESGGTQYF
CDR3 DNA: TGTGCCATCAGTGAGTCGGGCGGGACCCAGTACTTC

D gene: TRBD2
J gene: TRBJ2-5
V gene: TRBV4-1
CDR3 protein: CASSQASSGGEVTQYF
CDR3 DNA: TGCGCCAGCAGCCAAGCAAGTAGCGGGGGGGAGGTGACCCAGTACTTC

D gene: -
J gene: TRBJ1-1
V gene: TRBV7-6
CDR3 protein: CASSPDRWNTEAFF
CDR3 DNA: TGTGCCAGCAGCCCCGACAGGTGGAACACTGAAGCTTTCTTT

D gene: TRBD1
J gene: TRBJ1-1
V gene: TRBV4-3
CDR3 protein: CASSQDWGQGRAFF
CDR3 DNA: TGCGCCAGCAGCCAAGATTGGGGACAGGGAAGAGCTTTCTTT

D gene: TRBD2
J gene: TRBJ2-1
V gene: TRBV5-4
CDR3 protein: CASSPGLAGGGYNEQFF
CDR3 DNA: TGTGCCAGCAGCCCCGGACTAGCGGGGGGGGGTTACAATGAGCAGTTCTTC

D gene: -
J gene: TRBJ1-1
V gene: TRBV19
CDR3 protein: CASSIDWPGAPTEAFF
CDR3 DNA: TGTGCCAGTAGTATAGATTGGCCGGGGGCTCCCACTGAAGCTTTCTTT

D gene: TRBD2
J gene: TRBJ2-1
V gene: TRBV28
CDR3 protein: CASSPQTGGAYNEQFF
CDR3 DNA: TGTGCCAGCAGCCCTCAGACGGGGGGGGCCTACAATGAGCAGTTCTTC

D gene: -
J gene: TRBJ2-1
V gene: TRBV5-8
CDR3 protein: CASSLARGAPNEQFF
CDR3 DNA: TGTGCCAGCAGCTTGGCCAGGGGGGCCCCCAATGAGCAGTTCTTC